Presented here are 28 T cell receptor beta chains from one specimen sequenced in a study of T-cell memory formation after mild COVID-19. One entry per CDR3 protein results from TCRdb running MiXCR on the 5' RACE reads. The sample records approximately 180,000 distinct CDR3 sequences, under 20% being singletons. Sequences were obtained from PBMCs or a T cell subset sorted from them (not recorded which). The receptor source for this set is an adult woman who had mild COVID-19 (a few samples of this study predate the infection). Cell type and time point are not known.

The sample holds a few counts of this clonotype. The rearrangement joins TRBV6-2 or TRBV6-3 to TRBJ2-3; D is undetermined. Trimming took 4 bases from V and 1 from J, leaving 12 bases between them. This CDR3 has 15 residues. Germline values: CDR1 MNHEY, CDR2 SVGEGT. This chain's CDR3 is CASSFRMVGTDTQYF. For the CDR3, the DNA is TGTGCCAGCAGTTTCCGGATGGTGGGCACAGATACGCAGTATTTT.

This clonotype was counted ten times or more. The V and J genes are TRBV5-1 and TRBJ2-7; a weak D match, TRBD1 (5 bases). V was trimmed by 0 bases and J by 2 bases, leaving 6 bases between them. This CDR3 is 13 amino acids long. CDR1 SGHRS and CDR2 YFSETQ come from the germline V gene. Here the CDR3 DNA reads TGCGCCAGCAGCTTGGAGACAGCCTACGAGCAGTACTTC. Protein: CASSLETAYEQYF.

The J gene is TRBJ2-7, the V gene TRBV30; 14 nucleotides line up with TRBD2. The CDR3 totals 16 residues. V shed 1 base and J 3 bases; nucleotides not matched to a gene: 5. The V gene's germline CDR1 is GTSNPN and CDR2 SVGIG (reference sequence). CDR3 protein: CAWSGLAGGDYYEQYF. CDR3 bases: TGTGCCTGGAGTGGACTAGCGGGAGGGGACTACTACGAGCAGTACTTC. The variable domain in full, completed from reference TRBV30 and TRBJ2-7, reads SQTIHQWPATLVQPVGSPLSLECTVEGTSNPNLYWYRQAAGRGLQLLFYSVGIGQISSEVPQNLSASRPQDRQFILSSKKLLLSDSGFYLCAWSGLAGGDYYEQYFGPGTRLTVT.

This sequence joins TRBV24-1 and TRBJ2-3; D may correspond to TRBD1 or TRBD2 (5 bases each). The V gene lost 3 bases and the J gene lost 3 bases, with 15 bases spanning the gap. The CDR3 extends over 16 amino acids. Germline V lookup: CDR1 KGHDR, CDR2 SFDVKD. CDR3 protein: CATSDEGKLGTDTQYF. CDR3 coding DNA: TGTGCCACCAGTGATGAGGGGAAGCTGGGAACAGATACGCAGTATTTT.

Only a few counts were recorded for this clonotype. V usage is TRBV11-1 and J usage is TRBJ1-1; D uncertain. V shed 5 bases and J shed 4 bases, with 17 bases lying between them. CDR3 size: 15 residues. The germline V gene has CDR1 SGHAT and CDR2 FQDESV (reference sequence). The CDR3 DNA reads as TGTGCCAGCAGCGGGCTGGGCGGGGTGAGCACTGAAGCTTTCTTT. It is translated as CASSGLGGVSTEAFF.

The CDR3 is CASSQGQGSVYGYTF. In nucleotides, the CDR3 is TGCGCCAGCAGCCAAGGGCAGGGGTCCGTCTATGGCTACACCTTC. The V and J genes are TRBV4-3 and TRBJ1-2, with D possibly TRBD1 on 6 matching bases. Germline CDR1 and CDR2: LGHNA and YSLEER. The V end lost 1 base, the J end lost 4 bases, and 13 bases lay between the germline ends. This CDR3 region has 15 residues.

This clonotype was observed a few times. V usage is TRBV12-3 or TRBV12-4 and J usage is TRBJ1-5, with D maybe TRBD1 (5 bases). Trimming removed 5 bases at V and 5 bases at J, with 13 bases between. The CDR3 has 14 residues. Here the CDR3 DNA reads TGTGCCAGCAGTCTGGACATGGTGGATCAGCCCCAGCATTTT. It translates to CASSLDMVDQPQHF.

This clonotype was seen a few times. The CDR3: CASSLGQLNTDTQYF. The CDR3 DNA is TGCGCCAGCAGCCTGGGACAGCTCAACACAGATACGCAGTATTTT. This chain uses TRBV5-1 with TRBJ2-3; 7 positions agree with TRBD1. This CDR3 is 15 amino acids long. The V and J ends lost 4 bases and 2 bases, in that order; junction bases with no gene match: 7. Germline V gene lookup returns CDR1 SGHRS and CDR2 YFSETQ.

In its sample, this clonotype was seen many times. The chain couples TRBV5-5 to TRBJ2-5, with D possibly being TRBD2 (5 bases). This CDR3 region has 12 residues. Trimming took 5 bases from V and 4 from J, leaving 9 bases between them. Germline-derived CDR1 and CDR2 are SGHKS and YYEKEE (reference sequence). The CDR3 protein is CASSRGRETQYF. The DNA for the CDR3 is TGTGCCAGCAGTCGAGGGCGAGAGACCCAGTACTTC.

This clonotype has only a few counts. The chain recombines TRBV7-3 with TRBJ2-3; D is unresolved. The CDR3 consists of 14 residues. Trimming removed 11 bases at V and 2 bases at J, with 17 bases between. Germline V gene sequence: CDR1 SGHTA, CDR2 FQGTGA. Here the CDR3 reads CACRSSATTDTQYF. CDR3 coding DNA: TGTGCCTGTAGGTCGAGCGCCACCACAGATACGCAGTATTTT.

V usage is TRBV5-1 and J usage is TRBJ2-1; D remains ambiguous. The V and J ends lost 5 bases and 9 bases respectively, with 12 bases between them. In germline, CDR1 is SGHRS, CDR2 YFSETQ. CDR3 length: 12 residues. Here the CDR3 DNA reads TGCGCCAGCAGACGACCGCAGGCTGAGCAGTTCTTC. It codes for CASRRPQAEQFF.

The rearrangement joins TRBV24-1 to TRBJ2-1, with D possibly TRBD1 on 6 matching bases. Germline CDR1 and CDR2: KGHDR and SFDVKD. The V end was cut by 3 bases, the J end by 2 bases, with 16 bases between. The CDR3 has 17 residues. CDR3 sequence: CATSDTGSEGAYNEQFF. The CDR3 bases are TGTGCCACCAGTGATACCGGTAGTGAGGGGGCCTACAATGAGCAGTTCTTC.

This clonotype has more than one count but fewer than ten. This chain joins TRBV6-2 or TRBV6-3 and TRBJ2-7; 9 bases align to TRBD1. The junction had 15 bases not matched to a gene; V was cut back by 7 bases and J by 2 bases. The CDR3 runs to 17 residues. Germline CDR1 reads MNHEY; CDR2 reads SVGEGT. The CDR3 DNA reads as TGTGCCAGCACTAAAACCCCACCGGGACAGGGACCCTACGAGCAGTACTTC. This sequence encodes CASTKTPPGQGPYEQYF.

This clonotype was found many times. Here the CDR3 reads CASSPDSRHEQFF. The CDR3 DNA reads TGTGCCAGCAGCCCGGACAGTCGTCATGAGCAGTTCTTC. The J gene is TRBJ2-1, the V gene TRBV3-1; TRBD1 might be the D (6 bases). The CDR3 length is 13 residues. Germline assignment: CDR1 LGHDT and CDR2 YNNKEL (reference sequence). Trimming removed 4 bases at V and 8 bases at J, with 12 bases between.

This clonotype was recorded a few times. CDR3 sequence reads: CASSLDRTAKNIQYF. The CDR3 nucleotides are TGTGCCAGCAGCTTAGACAGGACTGCCAAAAACATTCAGTACTTC. V gene TRBV7-2 combines with J gene TRBJ2-4, with D possibly being TRBD1 or TRBD2 (5 bases each). The germline V and J ends were trimmed by 1 base and 1 base, with 8 bases remaining between them. Germline loops: CDR1 SGHTA, CDR2 FQGNSA. This CDR3 spans 15 amino acids.

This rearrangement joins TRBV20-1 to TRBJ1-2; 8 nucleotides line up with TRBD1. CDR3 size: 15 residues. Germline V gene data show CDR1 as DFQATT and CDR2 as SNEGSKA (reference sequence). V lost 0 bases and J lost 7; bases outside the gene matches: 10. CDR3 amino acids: CSARDTPTGVGGYTF. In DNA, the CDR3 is TGCAGTGCTAGAGATACACCGACAGGGGTTGGTGGCTACACCTTC.

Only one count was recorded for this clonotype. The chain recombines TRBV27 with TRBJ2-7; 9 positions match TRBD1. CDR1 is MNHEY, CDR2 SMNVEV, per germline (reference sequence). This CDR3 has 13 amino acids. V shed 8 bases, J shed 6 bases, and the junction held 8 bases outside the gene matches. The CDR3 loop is CASGRDRVAEQYF. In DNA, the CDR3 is TGTGCCAGCGGCCGGGACAGGGTGGCCGAGCAGTACTTC.

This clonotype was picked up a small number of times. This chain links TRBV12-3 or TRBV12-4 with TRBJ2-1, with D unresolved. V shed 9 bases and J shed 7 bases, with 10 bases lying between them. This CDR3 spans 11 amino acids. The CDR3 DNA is TGTGCCAGTGCCTTTGGTAATGAGCAGTTCTTC. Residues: CASAFGNEQFF.

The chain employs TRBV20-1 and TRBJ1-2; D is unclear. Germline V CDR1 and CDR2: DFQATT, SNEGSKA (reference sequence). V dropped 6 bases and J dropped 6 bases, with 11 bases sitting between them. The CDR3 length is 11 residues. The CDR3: CSAKLNNGYTF. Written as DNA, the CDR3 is TGCAGTGCGAAGCTTAATAATGGCTACACCTTC.

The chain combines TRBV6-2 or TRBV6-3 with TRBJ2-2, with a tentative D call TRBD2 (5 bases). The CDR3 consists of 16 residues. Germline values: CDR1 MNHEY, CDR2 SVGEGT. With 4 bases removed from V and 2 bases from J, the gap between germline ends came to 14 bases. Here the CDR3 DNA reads TGTGCCAGCAGTTGGCGCCCGGGAACCAACACCGGGGAGCTGTTTTTT. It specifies CASSWRPGTNTGELFF.

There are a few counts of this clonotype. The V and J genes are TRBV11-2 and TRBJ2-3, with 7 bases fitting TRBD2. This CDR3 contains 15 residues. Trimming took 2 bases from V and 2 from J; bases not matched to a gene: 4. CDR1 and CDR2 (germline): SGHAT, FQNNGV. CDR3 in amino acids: CASSLLGGYTDTQYF. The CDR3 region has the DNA TGTGCCAGCAGCTTACTCGGGGGGTACACAGATACGCAGTATTTT.

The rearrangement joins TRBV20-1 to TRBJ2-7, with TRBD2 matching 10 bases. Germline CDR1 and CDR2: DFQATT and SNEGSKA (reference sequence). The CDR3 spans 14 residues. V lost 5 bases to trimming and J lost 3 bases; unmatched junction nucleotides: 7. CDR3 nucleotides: TGCAGTGCTGCCACTAGCGGGACCATCTACGAGCAGTACTTC. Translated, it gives CSAATSGTIYEQYF.

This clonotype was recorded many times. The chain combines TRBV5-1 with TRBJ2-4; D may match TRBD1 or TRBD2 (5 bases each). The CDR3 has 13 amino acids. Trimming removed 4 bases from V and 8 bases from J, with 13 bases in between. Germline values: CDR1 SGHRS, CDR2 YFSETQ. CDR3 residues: CASSPGLPDIQYF. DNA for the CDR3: TGCGCCAGCAGCCCGGGGCTGCCGGACATTCAGTACTTC.

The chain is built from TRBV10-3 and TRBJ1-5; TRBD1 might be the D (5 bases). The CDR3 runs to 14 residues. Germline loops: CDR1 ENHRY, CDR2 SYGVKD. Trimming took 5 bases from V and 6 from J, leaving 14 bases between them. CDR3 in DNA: TGTGCCATCAGTAATACGGTTAGGGGTCAGCCCCAGCATTTT. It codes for CAISNTVRGQPQHF.

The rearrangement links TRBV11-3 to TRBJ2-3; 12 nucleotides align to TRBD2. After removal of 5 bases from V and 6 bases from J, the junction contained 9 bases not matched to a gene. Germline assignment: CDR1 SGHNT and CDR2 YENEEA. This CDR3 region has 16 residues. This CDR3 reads CASSRGLAGSEDTQYF. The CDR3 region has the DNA TGTGCCAGCAGCCGTGGACTAGCGGGATCAGAGGATACGCAGTATTTT.

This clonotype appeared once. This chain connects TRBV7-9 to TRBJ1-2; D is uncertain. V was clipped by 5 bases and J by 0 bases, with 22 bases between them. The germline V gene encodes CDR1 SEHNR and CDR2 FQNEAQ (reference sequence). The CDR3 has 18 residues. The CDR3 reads CASSRLRIGRKANYGYTF. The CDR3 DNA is TGTGCCAGCAGCAGATTGCGGATCGGGCGCAAAGCTAACTATGGCTACACCTTC.

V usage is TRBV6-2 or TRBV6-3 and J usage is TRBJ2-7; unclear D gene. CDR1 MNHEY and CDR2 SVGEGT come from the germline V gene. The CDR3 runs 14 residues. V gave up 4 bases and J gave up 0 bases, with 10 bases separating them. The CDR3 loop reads CASSSFDGSYEQYF. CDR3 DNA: TGTGCCAGCAGTTCCTTTGACGGCTCCTACGAGCAGTACTTC.

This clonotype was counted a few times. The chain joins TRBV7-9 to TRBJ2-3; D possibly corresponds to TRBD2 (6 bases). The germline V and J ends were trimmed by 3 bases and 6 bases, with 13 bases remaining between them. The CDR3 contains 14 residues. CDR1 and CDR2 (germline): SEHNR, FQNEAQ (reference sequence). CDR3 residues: CASSFGGDRDTQYF. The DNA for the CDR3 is TGTGCCAGCAGCTTCGGCGGGGATCGGGATACGCAGTATTTT. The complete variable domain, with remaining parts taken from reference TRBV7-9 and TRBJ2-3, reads DTGVSQNPRHKITKRGQNVTFRCDPISEHNRLYWYRQTLGQGPEFLTYFQNEAQLEKSRLLSDRFSAERPKGSFSTLEIQRTEQGDSAMYLCASSFGGDRDTQYFGPGTRLTVL.